The 24 T cell receptor beta chains reported below all come from one sample, sequenced in a study of PD-L1 blockade in urothelial cancer. Produced via immunoSEQ multiplex PCR; TCRdb's table is partial and in-frame only. Among tens of thousands of clones listed, about 80% were seen once. The sequences come from PBMCs, collected around atezolizumab (anti-PD-L1) treatment. These TCRs come from a man in his 70s with urothelial cancer.

V usage is TRBV18 and J usage is TRBJ2-6, with D perhaps matching TRBD2 (6 bases). Germline V gene lookup returns CDR1 KGHSH and CDR2 LQKENI. V gave up 2 bases and J gave up 2 bases, with 13 bases separating them. The CDR3 runs to 17 residues. The CDR3 region is CASSPGGFGTGANVLTF. In DNA, the CDR3 is TGTGCCAGCTCACCAGGGGGGTTTGGCACTGGGGCCAACGTCCTGACTTTC.

This clone was counted only a few times. V is TRBV5-4 and J is TRBJ1-1; perhaps TRBD1 as D (5 bases). The CDR3 runs 13 residues. Trimming pared 4 bases from V and 11 bases from J, leaving 18 bases between. Germline assignment: CDR1 SGHNT and CDR2 YYREEE (reference sequence). This chain's CDR3 is CASSAGRPAEAFF. CDR3 in DNA: TGTGCCAGCAGCGCGGGACGACCCGCGGAGGCTTTCTTT.

This chain links TRBV29-1 with TRBJ2-3; D remains unclear. V was shortened by 6 bases and J by 0 bases, with 16 bases between the two germline ends. This CDR3 comprises 15 residues. Per the germline V gene, CDR1 is SQVTM and CDR2 is ANQGSEA. In nucleotides, the CDR3 is TGCAGCGTAGAGCTGATCCCGTCTAGCACAGATACGCAGTATTTT. This gives the protein CSVELIPSSTDTQYF.

Of note for this clone: Sequence at one end of the junction differs from germline and may be a read error. The CDR3 spells CASSLAAEAGYEQYF. CDR3 coding DNA: TGTGCTAGCAGCTTAGCTGCGGAGGCGGGATACGAGCAGTACTTC. The genes are TRBV7-7 and TRBJ2-7, with D possibly matching TRBD2 (6 bases). Germline CDR1 and CDR2: SSHAT and FNYEAQ (reference sequence). The CDR3 length is 15 residues.

This chain connects TRBV4-1 to TRBJ2-5; 8 bases line up with TRBD1. Germline trimming cut 4 bases from V and 5 bases from J; bases unmatched to any gene: 3. In germline, CDR1 is MGHRA, CDR2 YSYEKL. The CDR3 is 13 amino acids. CDR3 DNA sequence: TGCGCCAGCAGCCGCTACAGGGGGGAGACCCAGTACTTC. Protein sequence: CASSRYRGETQYF.

V and J are TRBV15 and TRBJ1-2, with 9 positions matching TRBD1. Trimming removed 4 bases from V and 8 bases from J; junction bases left unmatched: 11. The CDR3 has 15 residues. The germline V gene has CDR1 LNHNV and CDR2 YYDKDF (reference sequence). CDR3 sequence: CATSIRLQGAGGYTF. CDR3 in DNA: TGTGCCACCAGCATCCGATTACAGGGGGCCGGGGGCTACACCTTC.

The chain couples TRBV7-9 to TRBJ1-4; unclear D gene. Deletions cut 6 bases from V and 0 bases from J, with 5 bases between. Per the germline V gene, CDR1 is SEHNR and CDR2 is FQNEAQ (reference sequence). This CDR3 is 13 amino acids long. CDR3 sequence (DNA): TGTGCCAGCAGTCGGTCAACTAATGAAAAACTGTTTTTT. Translated: CASSRSTNEKLFF.

The chain uses TRBV2 and TRBJ2-1; 12 positions match TRBD2. Germline CDR1 SNHLY, CDR2 FYNNEI. V trimming: 6 bases; J trimming: 10 bases; junction bases outside the gene matches: 10. This CDR3 comprises 15 residues. CDR3 loop: CASRAGTSGRGEQFF. In DNA, the CDR3 is TGTGCCAGCAGGGCTGGGACTAGCGGGCGGGGGGAGCAGTTCTTC.

V gene TRBV6-1 combines with J gene TRBJ1-1, with 8 bases identical to TRBD1. From germline, CDR1 is MNHNS and CDR2 SASEGT. The junction had 4 bases not matched to a gene; V was cut back by 3 bases and J by 4 bases. The CDR3 has 14 residues. The CDR3 DNA sequence: TGTGCCAGCAGTGACCAGACAGGGGTCACTGAAGCTTTCTTT. It yields the protein CASSDQTGVTEAFF.

This chain connects TRBV29-1 to TRBJ2-3, with D perhaps TRBD1 (6 bases). The CDR3 totals 13 residues. In germline, CDR1 is SQVTM, CDR2 ANQGSEA. The germline V and J ends were trimmed by 7 bases and 4 bases, with 15 bases remaining between them. CDR3 sequence reads: CSGEPTGSDTQYF. In nucleotides, the CDR3 is TGCAGCGGAGAGCCGACAGGTTCAGATACGCAGTATTTT.

The gene calls are TRBV10-1 and TRBJ2-1, with 12 bases identical to TRBD2. Per the germline V gene, CDR1 is WNHNN and CDR2 is SYGVQD (reference sequence). The CDR3 totals 16 residues. The trim removed 3 bases at V and 4 bases at J, leaving 4 bases unmatched. The CDR3 bases are TGCGCCAGCAGTGATACTAGCGGGAGGTGGTACAATGAGCAGTTCTTC. Translating it yields CASSDTSGRWYNEQFF.

The V gene is TRBV29-1, the J gene TRBJ2-7, with 9 bases identical to TRBD2. Germline V CDR1 and CDR2: SQVTM, ANQGSEA. The CDR3 sequence is 14 residues long. V gave up 2 bases and J gave up 5 bases; unmatched junction bases: 7. CDR3 sequence (DNA): TGCAGCGTTGAAACGCGGGAGGGGGCGGACGAGCAGTACTTC. Its translation is CSVETREGADEQYF.

CDR3: CATQPQGALRTEAFF. Here the CDR3 DNA reads TGTGCCACACAACCTCAGGGGGCGTTAAGAACTGAAGCTTTCTTT. The rearrangement uses TRBV6-5 and TRBJ1-1; 8 nucleotides align to TRBD1. The V segment lost 10 bases and the J segment 5 bases; nucleotides outside the gene matches: 15. Germline CDR1 is MNHEY and CDR2 is SVGAGI. The CDR3 sequence is 15 residues long.

The chain is built from TRBV25-1 and TRBJ2-1, with D unresolved. This CDR3 contains 15 residues. The V end lost 1 base, the J end lost 1 base, and 8 bases lay between the germline ends. Germline lookup yields CDR1 MGHDK and CDR2 SYGVNS. CDR3 coding DNA: TGTGCCAGCAGTGAATCTAAATTGTCCTACAATGAGCAGTTCTTC. Its translation is CASSESKLSYNEQFF.

The chain couples TRBV7-9 to TRBJ1-4; D is perhaps TRBD1 (5 bases). The germline V gene encodes CDR1 SEHNR and CDR2 FQNEAQ (reference sequence). With 8 bases removed from V and 1 base from J, the gap between germline ends came to 17 bases. The CDR3 spans 16 residues. CDR3 nucleotides: TGTGCCAGCGATCCACAGGCTCTGGAAACTAATGAAAAACTGTTTTTT. Translation gives CASDPQALETNEKLFF. The full variable domain, in which reference TRBV7-9 and TRBJ1-4 provide the parts outside the CDR3, is DTGVSQNPRHKITKRGQNVTFRCDPISEHNRLYWYRQTLGQGPEFLTYFQNEAQLEKSRLLSDRFSAERPKGSFSTLEIQRTEQGDSAMYLCASDPQALETNEKLFFGSGTQLSVL.

This sequence joins TRBV19 and TRBJ2-5; no clear D gene. CDR3 size: 16 residues. The germline gives CDR1 LNHDA, CDR2 SQIVND (reference sequence). V was pared by 1 base and J by 1 base, with 13 bases between. This CDR3 is CASSIGQNPFQETQYF. The CDR3 bases are TGTGCCAGTAGTATAGGGCAGAATCCATTCCAAGAGACCCAGTACTTC.

In DNA form, the CDR3 reads TGTGCCAGCAACCGAGGGAGGGGGGGTAGGGAGCTGTTTTTT. Its translation is CASNRGRGGRELFF. The chain is built from TRBV27 and TRBJ2-2; the D gene is possibly TRBD2 (7 bases). This CDR3 region has 14 residues. CDR1 is MNHEY and CDR2 is SMNVEV in the germline V gene (reference sequence). Trimming removed 7 bases from V and 9 bases from J, with 18 bases in between.

This clone has just one count. The gene calls are TRBV14 and TRBJ1-5; maybe TRBD1 (5 bases). CDR1 is SGHDN and CDR2 is FVKESK in the germline V gene. V lost 5 bases to trimming and J lost 6 bases, with 11 bases between them. The CDR3 consists of 13 residues. CDR3 region: CASSASQGQPQHF. The CDR3 DNA follows: TGTGCCAGCAGCGCCAGCCAGGGTCAGCCCCAGCATTTT.

The chain joins TRBV5-5 to TRBJ1-4, with TRBD1 matching over 8 bases. With 3 bases clipped from V and 6 bases from J, the junction kept 7 bases outside the gene matches. The germline gives CDR1 SGHKS, CDR2 YYEKEE (reference sequence). This CDR3 comprises 15 residues. CDR3 DNA: TGTGCCAGCAGCTGGAGGACAGGGTTATATGAAAAACTGTTTTTT. Its protein product is CASSWRTGLYEKLFF.

V and J are TRBV7-3 and TRBJ1-1; D gene uncertain. Germline V gene data show CDR1 as SGHTA and CDR2 as FQGTGA. This CDR3 is built from 13 residues. The V and J ends lost 2 bases and 1 base respectively, with 5 bases between them. CDR3 protein: CASSLVANTEAFF. The CDR3 coding sequence is TGTGCCAGCAGCTTAGTGGCGAACACTGAAGCTTTCTTT.

The CDR3 region has the DNA TGTGCCAGCAGTTTAGGGGCATATAGCAATCAGCCCCAGCATTTT. Protein: CASSLGAYSNQPQHF. This chain links TRBV28 with TRBJ1-5; perhaps TRBD1 as D (5 bases). The germline V and J ends were trimmed by 2 bases and 0 bases, with 8 bases remaining between them. Germline CDR1 reads MDHEN; CDR2 reads SYDVKM. This CDR3 contains 15 residues.

As for this clone: This specimen includes other DNA sequences encoding the same CDR3. V and J are TRBV2 and TRBJ2-3, with 9 bases identical to TRBD1. V shed 6 bases and J 1 base; nucleotides not matched to a gene: 2. The CDR3 covers 14 residues. The germline CDR1 and CDR2 sequences are SNHLY and FYNNEI. The CDR3 region is CASRRTGGTDTQYF. CDR3 DNA: TGTGCCAGCAGGAGGACAGGGGGCACAGATACGCAGTATTTT.

The CDR3 DNA is TGCGCCAGCAGCTTGGCTGGAGACAGGCCCAACACTGAAGCTTTCTTT. Its translation is CASSLAGDRPNTEAFF. The V and J genes are TRBV5-1 and TRBJ1-1; possible D gene TRBD1, 6 bases. The CDR3 is made up of 16 amino acids. The V end was cut by 0 bases, the J end by 2 bases, with 14 bases between. The V gene's germline CDR1 is SGHRS and CDR2 YFSETQ. Full variable domain (missing parts from reference TRBV5-1 and TRBJ1-1): KAGVTQTPRYLIKTRGQQVTLSCSPISGHRSVSWYQQTPGQGLQFLFEYFSETQRNKGNFPGRFSGRQFSNSRSEMNVSTLELGDSALYLCASSLAGDRPNTEAFFGQGTRLTVV.

DNA of the CDR3: TGTGCCAGCAGCTTGGGGTCAGGCGAAGCTGGAAACACCATATATTTT. It yields the protein CASSLGSGEAGNTIYF. The chain carries TRBV5-4 and TRBJ1-3; no definite D call. CDR1 and CDR2 (germline): SGHNT, YYREEE (reference sequence). The CDR3 spans 16 residues. V was pared by 0 bases and J by 2 bases, with 12 bases between.